Sequencing of this TCR beta chain was carried out in a study of Ad26.COV2.S vaccination and SARS-CoV-2 variants (dated by TCRdb to about 2021). Background for the entire study: Vaccine-arm donors came from COV1001, a multicentre, randomized, double-blind, placebo-controlled phase I-IIa trial of Ad26.COV2.S in healthy adults. Ad26.COV2.S was given intramuscularly at 5x10^10 or 1x10^11 viral particles, as a single shot or as two shots 56 days apart. TCRbeta repertoire sequencing was used to assess the specificity and breadth of SARS-CoV-2-reactive T cell receptors after Ad26.COV2.S vaccination. The TCR-sequenced set comprised roughly 30 samples: around 20 Ad26.COV2.S vaccine recipients, 5 placebo recipients and 8 SARS-CoV-2 convalescent individuals. Trial participants were randomized into five groups of five: low-dose or high-dose Ad26.COV2.S given once or twice, or placebo on both occasions. Blinding of investigators to trial group allocation was maintained during experiments and outcome assessment. What the research found in general, with its limitations: It was noted by the authors that total T cell responses may have been underestimated by the TCR breadth and depth analyses. Vaccine and placebo recipients had comparable non-spike TCR breadth, which fits with the vaccine containing only spike. The study lacked the statistical power to compare responses across vaccine doses or regimens. Ad26.COV2.S recipients had higher spike-specific TCR breadth than placebo recipients (P = 0.0014). After vaccination, spike-specific CD8+ and CD4+ T cell responses were reported to show substantial breadth.

V gives up 4 bases and J gives up 7 bases, and the segment between their germline ends measures 17 bases. According to the germline V gene, CDR1 reads SGHTA and CDR2 reads FQGTGA. The cysteine opens and the phenylalanine closes a CDR3 of 15 amino acids. The sequence is cut down to CDR3 DNA, 45 bases in frame from base 1. The immunoSEQ Assay was the method used to sequence TCRbeta CDR3 regions. After extraction, genomic DNA underwent amplification by bias-controlled multiplex PCR, followed by high-throughput sequencing. In the authors' own workflow: To quantify the absolute abundance of every unique TCRbeta CDR3 region, sequences were collapsed and filtered. T cell fraction was estimated by normalization of TCRbeta template counts to usable DNA, with usable DNA being measured through amplification of reference genes present in all nucleated cells. Repertoire TCRs were annotated as SARS-CoV-2-specific by exact matching of V gene, CDR3 amino acid sequence and J gene to a known reactive TCR set. The reference SARS-CoV-2 TCR set came from MIRA and was filtered for enrichment in COVID-19-positive ImmuneCODE repertoires, removing public or cross-reactive TCRs. Drawing on the MIRA antigens, annotated TCRs were analysed further at the level of specific ORF or position within ORF. Breadth was defined as the number of annotated unique rearrangements divided by the total number of unique productive rearrangements, and depth was defined as the summed frequency of the annotated unique rearrangements. TCR breadth was compared between groups using two-sided Wilcoxon rank-sum tests. The immuneACCESS repertoire file appears here via TCRdb, limited to in-frame rearrangements. These files lack a portion of the clones; in checked studies, under half of the deficit traces to unresolved V genes, and the cause of the others is not known. V, J and clone size were drawn from that table, and D and trimming were deduced from the DNA. This sample lists nearly 400,000 clones; 75% to 90% were detected once. The ten largest make up under 2% of the sample.

The treatment or condition label corresponds to: roughly 18 received Ad26.COV2.S at low or high dose, single or two shots; 5 received placebo; per-sample allocation not given. Repertoires of vaccine and placebo recipients were sequenced from samples taken on day 63 after the first injection. Cohort 1b enrolled some 25 adults aged 18-55 years at a single site in Boston, USA, between 29 July and 7 August 2020. Ad26.COV2.S consisted of a replication-incompetent adenovirus type 26 vector by which a prefusion-stabilized SARS-CoV-2 spike protein from the original Wuhan strain was expressed. As concerns this clone: Its antigen remains undetermined. Per-nucleotide qualities are absent, and no much larger clonotype sits a single base away.

This material consisted of peripheral blood, taken in a trial of Ad26.COV2.S vaccine versus placebo. The V and J segments used are TRBV7-3 and TRBJ2-1; TRBD1 could be the D gene, as 6 bases match. The clonotype was recovered from a person between 18 and 65 years old who received the Ad26.COV2.S COVID-19 vaccine or a placebo. The CDR3 region: CASSSTRTDLNEQFF. The DNA is as follows: TGTGCCAGCAGCTCGACACGGACAGACCTTAATGAGCAGTTCTTC. Full variable domain (CDR3 extended with the reference TRBV7-3 and TRBJ2-1 proteins): GAGVSQTPSNKVTEKGKYVELRCDPISGHTALYWYRQSLGQGPEFLIYFQGTGAADDSGLPNDRFFAVRPEGSVSTLKIQRTERGDSAVYLCASSSTRTDLNEQFFGPGTRLTVL.